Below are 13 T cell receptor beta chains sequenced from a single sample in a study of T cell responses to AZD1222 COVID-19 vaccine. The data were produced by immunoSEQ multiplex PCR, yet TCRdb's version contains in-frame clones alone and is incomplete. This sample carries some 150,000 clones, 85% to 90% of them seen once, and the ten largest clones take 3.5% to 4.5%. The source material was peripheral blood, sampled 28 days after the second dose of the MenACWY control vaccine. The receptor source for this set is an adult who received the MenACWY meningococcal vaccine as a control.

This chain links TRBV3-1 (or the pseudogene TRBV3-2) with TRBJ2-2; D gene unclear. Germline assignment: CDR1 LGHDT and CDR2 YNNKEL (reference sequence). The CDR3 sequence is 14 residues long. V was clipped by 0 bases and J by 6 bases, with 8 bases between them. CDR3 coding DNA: TGTGCCAGCAGCCAAGATTCGTATGCCGGGGAGCTGTTTTTT. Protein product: CASSQDSYAGELFF.

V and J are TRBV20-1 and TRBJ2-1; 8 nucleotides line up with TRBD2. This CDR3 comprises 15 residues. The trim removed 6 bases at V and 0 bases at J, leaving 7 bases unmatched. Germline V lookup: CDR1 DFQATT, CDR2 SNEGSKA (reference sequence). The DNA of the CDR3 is TGCAGTGCCAGTAGCGGGGCGAGCTCCTACAATGAGCAGTTCTTC. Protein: CSASSGASSYNEQFF.

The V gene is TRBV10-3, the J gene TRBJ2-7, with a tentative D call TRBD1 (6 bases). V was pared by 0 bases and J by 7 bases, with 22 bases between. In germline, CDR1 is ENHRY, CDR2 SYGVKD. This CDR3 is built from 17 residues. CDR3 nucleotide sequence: TGTGCCATCAGTGAGTCGAAGGTAGCAGGGCTGACAGGAGAGCAGTACTTC. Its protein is CAISESKVAGLTGEQYF.

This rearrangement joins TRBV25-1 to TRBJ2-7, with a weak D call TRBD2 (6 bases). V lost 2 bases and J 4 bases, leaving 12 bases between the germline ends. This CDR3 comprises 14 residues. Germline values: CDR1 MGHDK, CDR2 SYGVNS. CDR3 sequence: CASSEGGRGYEQYF. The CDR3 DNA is TGTGCCAGCAGTGAAGGGGGTCGGGGGTACGAGCAGTACTTC.

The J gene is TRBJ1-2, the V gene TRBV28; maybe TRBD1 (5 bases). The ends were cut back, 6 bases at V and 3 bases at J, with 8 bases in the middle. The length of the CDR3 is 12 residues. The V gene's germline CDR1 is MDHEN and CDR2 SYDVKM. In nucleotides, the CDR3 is TGTGCCAGCAGGGTAGGGGACTATGGCTACACCTTC. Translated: CASRVGDYGYTF.

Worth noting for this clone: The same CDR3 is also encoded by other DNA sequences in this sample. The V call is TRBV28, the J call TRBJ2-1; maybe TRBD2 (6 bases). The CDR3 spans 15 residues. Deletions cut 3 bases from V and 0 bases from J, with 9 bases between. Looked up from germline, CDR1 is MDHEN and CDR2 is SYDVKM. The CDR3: CASSLGGSSYNEQFF. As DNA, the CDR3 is TGTGCCAGCAGTTTGGGAGGTAGCTCCTACAATGAGCAGTTCTTC.

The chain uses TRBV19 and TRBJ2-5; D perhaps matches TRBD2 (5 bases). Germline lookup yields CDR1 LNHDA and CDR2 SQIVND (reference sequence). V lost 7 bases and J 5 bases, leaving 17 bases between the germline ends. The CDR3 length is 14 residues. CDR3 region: CASNVCGSTETQYF. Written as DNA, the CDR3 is TGTGCCAGTAACGTTTGTGGGAGCACCGAGACCCAGTACTTC. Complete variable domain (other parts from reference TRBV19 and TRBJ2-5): DGGITQSPKYLFRKEGQNVTLSCEQNLNHDAMYWYRQDPGQGLRLIYYSQIVNDFQKGDIAEGYSVSREKKESFPLTVTSAQKNPTAFYLCASNVCGSTETQYFGPGTRLLVL.

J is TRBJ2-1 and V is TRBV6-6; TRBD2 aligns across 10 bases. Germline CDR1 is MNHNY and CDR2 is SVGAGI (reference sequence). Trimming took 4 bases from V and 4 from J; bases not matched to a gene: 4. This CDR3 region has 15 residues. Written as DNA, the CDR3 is TGTGCCAGCAGTTTGGGGACTAGCGCGTACAATGAGCAGTTCTTC. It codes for CASSLGTSAYNEQFF.

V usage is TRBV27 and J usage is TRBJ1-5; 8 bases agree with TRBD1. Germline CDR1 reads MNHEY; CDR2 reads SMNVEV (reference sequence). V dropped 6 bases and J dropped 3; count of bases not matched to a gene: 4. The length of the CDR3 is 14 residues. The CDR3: CASRRTGNNQPQHF. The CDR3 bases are TGTGCCAGCAGACGGACAGGGAACAATCAGCCCCAGCATTTT.

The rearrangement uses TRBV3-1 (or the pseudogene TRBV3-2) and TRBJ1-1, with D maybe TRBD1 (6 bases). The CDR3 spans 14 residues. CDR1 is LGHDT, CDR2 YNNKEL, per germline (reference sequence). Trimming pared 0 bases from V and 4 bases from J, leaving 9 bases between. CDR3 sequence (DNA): TGTGCCAGCAGCCAAGATCCCAGGGGCACTGAAGCTTTCTTT. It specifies CASSQDPRGTEAFF.

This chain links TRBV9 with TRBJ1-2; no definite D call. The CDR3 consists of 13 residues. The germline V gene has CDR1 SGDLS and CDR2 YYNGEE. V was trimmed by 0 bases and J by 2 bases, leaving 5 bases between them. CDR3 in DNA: TGTGCCAGCAGCGTAGACGTGAACTATGGCTACACCTTC. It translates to CASSVDVNYGYTF.

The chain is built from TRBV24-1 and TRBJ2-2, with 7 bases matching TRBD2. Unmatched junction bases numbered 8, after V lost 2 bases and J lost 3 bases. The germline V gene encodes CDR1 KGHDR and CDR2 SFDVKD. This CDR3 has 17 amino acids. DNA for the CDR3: TGTGCCACCAGTGATTCTGGCGGGAGAGTAGACACCGGGGAGCTGTTTTTT. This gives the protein CATSDSGGRVDTGELFF.

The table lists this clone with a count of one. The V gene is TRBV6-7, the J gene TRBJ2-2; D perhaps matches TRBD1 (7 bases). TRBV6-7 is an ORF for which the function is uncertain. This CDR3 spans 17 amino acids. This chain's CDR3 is CAIGGGPAGLGTGELFF. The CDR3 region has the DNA TGTGCGATTGGAGGGGGCCCCGCCGGTTTAGGCACCGGGGAGCTGTTTTTT.